These T cell receptor beta chains were read from a single sample in a study of blood T cell repertoires in COVID-19. Measured with immunoSEQ multiplex PCR; TCRdb has only the in-frame clones, and not every one. Here the sample spans approximately 44,000 clones, 88% being singletons. Material for sequencing was peripheral blood. These TCRs come from a woman aged 40 to 50 with acute or convalescent COVID-19. Both conserved end residues are part of each CDR3. D genes are given only for firm matches. Rows may omit the clone size; those that give it use once, few, many or a size class.

d_call j_call v_call clone_size cdr3_aa cdr3_nt
NA TRBJ1-1 TRBV10-3 NA CAISLTENTEAFF TGTGCCATCAGTCTGACTGAGAACACTGAAGCTTTCTTT
TRBD2 TRBJ2-3 TRBV2 NA CASTPTSGSNTDTQYF TGTGCCAGCACCCCGACTAGCGGGTCAAATACAGATACGCAGTATTTT
NA TRBJ2-2 TRBV11-3 NA CATQLGQNTGELFF TGTGCTACCCAGCTGGGACAGAACACCGGGGAGCTGTTTTTT
NA TRBJ2-7 TRBV6-5 NA CASSYGSVQYF TGTGCCAGCAGTTACGGCAGTGTGCAGTACTTC
TRBD1 TRBJ2-1 TRBV14 NA CASSLLHRGMGNSEQFF TGTGCCAGCAGCTTACTACACAGGGGAATGGGCAATAGTGAGCAGTTCTTC
NA TRBJ2-7 TRBV6-5 NA CASSGPYEQYF TGTGCCAGCTCAGGGCCCTACGAGCAGTACTTC
NA TRBJ2-7 TRBV28 NA CASKSERPYEQYF TGTGCCAGCAAATCAGAACGTCCCTACGAGCAGTACTTC
TRBD2 TRBJ2-3 TRBV15 NA CATSRDRLGGGFWDTQYF TGTGCCACCAGCAGAGATCGTCTTGGCGGGGGGTTCTGGGATACGCAGTATTTT
NA TRBJ2-1 TRBV4-3 NA CASSQDISYNEQFF TGCGCCAGCAGCCAAGATATTAGCTACAATGAGCAGTTCTTC
NA TRBJ2-3 TRBV19 NA CASSIRASSDTQYF TGTGCCAGTAGTATAAGGGCTAGCTCAGATACGCAGTATTTT
NA TRBJ1-5 TRBV6-5 few CASSSNGDQPQHF TGTGCCAGCAGCTCAAACGGGGATCAGCCCCAGCATTTT
TRBD2 TRBJ2-3 TRBV7-2 NA CASSLLAGGRTDTQYF TGTGCCAGCAGCTTATTAGCGGGGGGGCGCACAGATACGCAGTATTTT
NA TRBJ1-3 TRBV6-5 NA CASSYEGTPGNTIYF TGTGCCAGCAGTTACGAGGGGACACCTGGAAACACCATATATTTT
TRBD2 TRBJ2-3 TRBV9 NA CASSEGLAADTQYF TGTGCCAGCAGCGAGGGACTAGCAGCAGATACGCAGTATTTT
NA TRBJ1-2 TRBV19 NA CASTGGGREPQNLFGYTF TGTGCCAGTACCGGGGGGGGCAGGGAGCCACAGAACCTCTTCGGCTACACCTTC
NA TRBJ1-1 TRBV18 NA CASSPGLLNEAFF TGTGCCAGCTCACCGGGACTGCTCAATGAAGCTTTCTTT
TRBD2 TRBJ2-5 TRBV27 once CASSRNSGSQETQYF TGTGCCAGCAGTAGAAATAGCGGGAGCCAAGAGACCCAGTACTTC
NA TRBJ2-7 TRBV5-1 NA CASSSKGTYEQYF TGCGCCAGCAGCTCCAAGGGGACCTACGAGCAGTACTTC
TRBD1 TRBJ1-1 TRBV27 NA CASSYGTGGTEAFF TGTGCCAGCAGTTACGGGACAGGGGGCACTGAAGCTTTCTTT
NA TRBJ2-5 TRBV9 NA CASSGGGRLWTQYF TGTGCCAGCAGCGGCGGGGGCCGACTATGGACCCAGTACTTC
TRBD1 TRBJ2-7 TRBV6-5 NA CASSYSYGTASYEQYF TGTGCCAGCAGTTACTCGTACGGGACAGCCTCCTACGAGCAGTACTTC
TRBD2 TRBJ2-1 TRBV2 NA CASSEEWASGSNEQFF TGTGCCAGCAGTGAAGAATGGGCTAGCGGGAGTAATGAGCAGTTCTTC
NA TRBJ1-1 TRBV29-1 NA CSVEGRPRTEAFF TGCAGCGTTGAGGGCAGGCCAAGGACTGAAGCTTTCTTT
TRBD1 TRBJ1-4 TRBV11-2 once CASSVTGGPNEKLFF TGTGCCAGCAGCGTTACAGGGGGGCCTAATGAAAAACTGTTTTTT
NA TRBJ1-1 TRBV18 NA CASSPAGTRNTEAFF TGTGCCAGCTCACCAGCCGGGACACGTAACACTGAAGCTTTCTTT
TRBD1 TRBJ1-4 TRBV9 NA CASGQVYEKLFF TGTGCCAGCGGACAGGTTTATGAAAAACTGTTTTTT
TRBD1 TRBJ1-1 TRBV27 NA CASSRLGTGGTEAFF TGTGCCAGCAGTCGCCTGGGAACAGGGGGGACTGAAGCTTTCTTT
NA TRBJ1-6 TRBV10-1 NA CASSPDRNSPLHF TGCGCCAGCAGTCCCGACAGGAATTCACCCCTCCACTTT
NA TRBJ1-5 TRBV19 NA CASISGQLGQPQHF TGTGCCAGTATTAGTGGACAACTCGGCCAGCCCCAGCATTTT
TRBD1 TRBJ1-4 TRBV19 NA CASSTGGAGEKLFF TGTGCCAGTAGTACAGGGGGCGCAGGCGAAAAACTGTTTTTT
TRBD1 TRBJ1-5 TRBV5-6 NA CASSPRQGAGNQPQHF TGTGCCAGCAGCCCTAGACAGGGGGCGGGCAATCAGCCCCAGCATTTT
TRBD1 TRBJ1-1 TRBV9 NA CASSVARGGGTEAFF TGTGCCAGCAGCGTAGCCCGAGGGGGCGGTACTGAAGCTTTCTTT
NA TRBJ1-5 TRBV6-5 NA CASSTNSYSNQPQHF TGTGCCAGCAGTACCAACAGCTATAGCAATCAGCCCCAGCATTTT
NA TRBJ1-5 TRBV27 NA CASSPSRVRQPQHF TGTGCCAGCAGCCCTAGCCGGGTTCGTCAGCCCCAGCATTTT
TRBD2 TRBJ2-1 TRBV10-1 few CASSDAGGPYNEQFF TGCGCCAGCAGCGACGCGGGGGGACCCTACAATGAGCAGTTCTTC
TRBD1 TRBJ1-2 TRBV5-6 NA CASSVDRIMGYTF TGTGCCAGCAGCGTGGACAGGATTATGGGCTACACCTTC
TRBD1 TRBJ2-3 TRBV7-2 NA CASSRDSSLSTDTQYF TGTGCCAGCAGCCGGGACAGCTCCCTAAGCACAGATACGCAGTATTTT
NA TRBJ1-5 TRBV5-6 NA CASSSYQDSFDQPQHF TGTGCCAGCAGCTCCTACCAGGACAGTTTCGATCAGCCCCAGCATTTT
NA TRBJ1-2 TRBV19 NA CASSRGNYGYTF TGTGCCAGTAGTCGGGGAAACTATGGCTACACCTTC
NA TRBJ2-3 TRBV29-1 NA CSVEEGLGDTQYF TGCAGCGTTGAGGAGGGGCTCGGGGATACGCAGTATTTT
NA TRBJ1-5 TRBV28 NA CASSPPQGRAEQPQHF TGTGCCAGCAGTCCCCCCCAGGGCAGGGCAGAACAGCCCCAGCATTTT